The 30 T cell receptor beta chains below all came from one sample that was sequenced in a study of glioma-infiltrating T cells (dated by TCRdb to 2016 to 2018). The instrument was an Illumina MiSeq. The iRepertoire nested amplicon-rescue multiplex PCR (arm-PCR) platform was used to amplify TCR alpha and beta CDR3 regions from RNA. The public reads were reprocessed in TCRdb via fastp at Q25 and MiXCR, keeping in-frame beta chains. Rows with a matching CDR3 protein are joined into one entry that keeps the most common DNA and genes. Within this sample are over 100,000 distinct CDR3 sequences, with less than 30% of them counted one time only. The ten largest clones represent around 30% of the sample. Sequencing was done on a sample of glioma tissue, nonneoplastic brain tissue, or PBMCs (not recorded which). The receptor source for this set is a human donor with low-grade glioma or glioblastoma, undergoing nonglioma brain surgery, or in good health (not recorded which).

CDR3 DNA: TGTGCCAGCAGTTTGGATCAAAATAATTCACCCCTCCACTTT. It encodes CASSLDQNNSPLHF. This chain connects TRBV12-3 or TRBV12-4 to TRBJ1-6; D not resolved. The V and J ends lost 3 bases and 5 bases respectively, with 8 bases between them. The CDR3 is 14 residues long.

The rearrangement uses TRBV9 and TRBJ2-3; 12 bases match TRBD2. Germline V gives CDR1 SGDLS, CDR2 YYNGEE. The CDR3 loop spans 17 amino acids. Germline trimming cut 0 bases from V and 3 bases from J; bases unmatched to any gene: 5. The CDR3 loop is CASSVAPTSGGTDTQYF. CDR3 bases: TGTGCCAGCAGCGTAGCTCCGACTAGCGGGGGAACAGATACGCAGTATTTT. Complete variable domain (other parts from reference TRBV9 and TRBJ2-3): DSGVTQTPKHLITATGQRVTLRCSPRSGDLSVYWYQQSLDQGLQFLIQYYNGEERAKGNILERFSAQQFPDLHSELNLSSLELGDSALYFCASSVAPTSGGTDTQYFGPGTRLTVL.

This clonotype came up many times. The chain recombines TRBV19 with TRBJ2-7, with 9 bases fitting TRBD1. The CDR3 is 15 residues long. The junction had 6 bases not matched to a gene; V was cut back by 3 bases and J by 3 bases. CDR1 is LNHDA, CDR2 SQIVND, per germline (reference sequence). As DNA, the CDR3 is TGTGCCAGTAGTATGTCCGGGACAGGGAGCTACGAGCAGTACTTC. Translated, it gives CASSMSGTGSYEQYF.

Ten or more counts support this clonotype. This chain uses TRBV29-1 with TRBJ2-3; D might be TRBD2 (6 bases). The CDR3 consists of 15 residues. Germline CDR1 is SQVTM and CDR2 is ANQGSEA. Trimming took 7 bases from V and 1 from J, leaving 18 bases between them. In nucleotides, the CDR3 is TGCAGCGCTTCGAGGCAGGGAGGAGGCACAGATACGCAGTATTTT. Its protein is CSASRQGGGTDTQYF.

This clonotype was counted ten times or more. The gene calls are TRBV28 and TRBJ1-1; weak D call: TRBD1 (6 bases). CDR3 length: 15 residues. Deletions cut 3 bases from V and 2 bases from J, with 13 bases between. Germline-derived CDR1 and CDR2 are MDHEN and SYDVKM. The CDR3 DNA reads as TGTGCCAGCAGTTTCACCGGACAGCGCAACACTGAAGCTTTCTTT. This gives the protein CASSFTGQRNTEAFF.

This clonotype was counted many times. The DNA of the CDR3 is TGCAGTGCTTGCTTCCTCGGCCCCAGAACAGATACGCAGTATTTT. It encodes CSACFLGPRTDTQYF. The rearrangement links TRBV20-1 to TRBJ2-3; the D is unclear. This CDR3 comprises 15 residues. Per germline, CDR1 DFQATT and CDR2 SNEGSKA (reference sequence). V lost 5 bases and J lost 3, with 18 bases in between.

V and J are TRBV6-2 or TRBV6-3 and TRBJ1-5; 7 bases are shared with TRBD1. The CDR3 is 15 residues long. V gave up 6 bases and J gave up 12 bases; unmatched junction bases: 17. Germline CDR1 is MNHEY and CDR2 is SVGEGT. Here the CDR3 DNA reads TGTGCCAGCAGACACCATACAGGGGACGGGCAGAGCCAGCATTTT. Translation: CASRHHTGDGQSQHF.

Ten or more counts support this clonotype. The chain links TRBV6-2 or TRBV6-3 to TRBJ2-1; possibly TRBD1 or TRBD2 for D (6 bases each). This CDR3 comprises 14 residues. V was clipped by 4 bases and J by 9 bases, with 16 bases between them. The germline V gene has CDR1 MNHEY and CDR2 SVGEGT. This CDR3 reads CASSFPLRGREQFF. The CDR3 DNA sequence: TGTGCCAGCAGTTTTCCGCTCCGGGGGCGTGAGCAGTTCTTC.

There are many counts of this clonotype. The genes are TRBV27 and TRBJ2-7; the match to TRBD1 covers 8 bases. Germline V lookup: CDR1 MNHEY, CDR2 SMNVEV (reference sequence). The length of the CDR3 is 14 residues. V was clipped by 3 bases and J by 4 bases; unmatched bases: 5. CDR3 in amino acids: CASSLAGGMYEQYF. The CDR3 bases are TGTGCCAGCAGTTTGGCAGGGGGCATGTACGAGCAGTACTTC.

Many counts were recorded for this clonotype. V gene TRBV4-1 combines with J gene TRBJ1-1, with a tentative D call TRBD1 (5 bases). Trimming took off 4 bases at V and 0 bases at J, with 9 bases between the two ends. This CDR3 contains 14 residues. Germline-derived CDR1 and CDR2 are MGHRA and YSYEKL. The CDR3 bases are TGCGCCAGCAGCCCAAAAGGGGTGAACACTGAAGCTTTCTTT. This sequence encodes CASSPKGVNTEAFF.

This clonotype came up many times. V and J are TRBV5-1 and TRBJ1-5, with a possible D match to TRBD1 (6 bases). With 4 bases removed from V and 7 bases from J, the gap between germline ends came to 15 bases. Looked up from germline, CDR1 is SGHRS and CDR2 is YFSETQ. The CDR3 has 14 residues. CDR3 residues: CASSLNSGEQPQHF. The CDR3 region has the DNA TGCGCCAGCAGCCTAAACTCAGGGGAGCAGCCCCAGCATTTT.

This clonotype was observed at least ten times. The CDR3 DNA is TGTGCCAGCAGGCCTTTACCGGGCCAAGTAAAGACAGAAGCTTTCTTT. Protein product: CASRPLPGQVKTEAFF. V usage is TRBV2 and J usage is TRBJ1-1; D unresolved. Germline V lookup: CDR1 SNHLY, CDR2 FYNNEI. V shed 6 bases and J shed 8 bases, with 25 bases lying between them. CDR3 length: 16 residues.

V and J are TRBV20-1 and TRBJ2-7; 8 bases are a match to TRBD1. J was trimmed by 1 base and V by 0 bases; bases with no gene match: 5. CDR1 and CDR2 (germline): DFQATT, SNEGSKA (reference sequence). The CDR3 has 15 amino acids. CDR3 region: CSARDRRQGSYEQYF. DNA of the CDR3: TGCAGTGCTAGAGATCGCCGACAGGGGTCCTACGAGCAGTACTTC.

This clonotype was detected many times. The V call is TRBV27, the J call TRBJ2-4; possibly TRBD2 for D (6 bases). V lost 10 bases to trimming and J lost 6 bases, with 13 bases between them. Germline values: CDR1 MNHEY, CDR2 SMNVEV (reference sequence). CDR3 length: 12 amino acids. This CDR3 reads CATLAGPNIQYF. The CDR3 bases are TGTGCCACCCTCGCGGGACCAAACATTCAGTACTTC.

This clonotype was counted a few times. Here the CDR3 reads CSVARDIVSYEQYF. The CDR3 coding sequence is TGCAGCGTTGCCCGGGACATAGTCTCCTACGAGCAGTACTTC. This chain links TRBV29-1 with TRBJ2-7; perhaps TRBD1 as D (6 bases). Germline V gene data show CDR1 as SQVTM and CDR2 as ANQGSEA. This CDR3 is 14 amino acids long. The ends were cut back, 4 bases at V and 0 bases at J, with 13 bases in the middle.

This clonotype was seen at least ten times. The gene calls are TRBV6-2 or TRBV6-3 and TRBJ2-7; D possibly corresponds to TRBD1 (6 bases). V lost 2 bases and J 3 bases, leaving 11 bases between the germline ends. The CDR3 totals 14 residues. Per germline, CDR1 MNHEY and CDR2 SVGEGT. The CDR3 protein is CASSYPTGNYEQYF. CDR3 in DNA: TGTGCCAGCAGTTACCCGACAGGAAACTACGAGCAGTACTTC.

The V and J genes are TRBV14 and TRBJ2-3; D remains ambiguous. Germline V gene data show CDR1 as SGHDN and CDR2 as FVKESK. The CDR3 totals 13 residues. V lost 2 bases and J lost 1, with 4 bases in between. The CDR3: CASSQTRTDTQYF. The DNA for the CDR3 is TGTGCCAGCAGCCAAACTCGCACAGATACGCAGTATTTT.

This clonotype was detected ten times or more. This chain links TRBV6-1 with TRBJ2-7; D may match TRBD1 or TRBD2 (5 bases each). Trimming left V 5 bases short and J 3 bases short, with 14 bases between. CDR1 and CDR2 from the germline V gene are MNHNS and SASEGT. This CDR3 is built from 14 residues. This CDR3 is CASSWDGRGYEQYF. The CDR3 nucleotides read TGTGCCAGCAGTTGGGACGGAAGAGGCTACGAGCAGTACTTC.

This clonotype was counted at least ten times. The rearrangement uses TRBV14 and TRBJ1-1, with no clear D. The CDR3 consists of 13 residues. V was cut by 3 bases and J by 0 bases, with 5 bases left in between. In germline, CDR1 is SGHDN, CDR2 FVKESK. The DNA of the CDR3 is TGTGCCAGCAGCCAGAACTTGAACACTGAAGCTTTCTTT. Amino acids: CASSQNLNTEAFF. Using reference TRBV14 and TRBJ1-1 for the parts outside the CDR3, the full variable domain is EAGVTQFPSHSVIEKGQTVTLRCDPISGHDNLYWYRRVMGKEIKFLLHFVKESKQDESGMPNNRFLAERTGGTYSTLKVQPAELEDSGVYFCASSQNLNTEAFFGQGTRLTVV.

This clonotype appeared many times. This chain joins TRBV7-2 and TRBJ2-1; D is ambiguous. In germline, CDR1 is SGHTA, CDR2 FQGNSA. The V gene lost 2 bases and the J gene lost 0 bases, with 14 bases spanning the gap. This CDR3 has 17 amino acids. The CDR3 protein is CASSLTSRKSSYNEQFF. CDR3 DNA: TGTGCCAGCAGCTTAACCAGCCGTAAAAGCTCCTACAATGAGCAGTTCTTC.

This clonotype was seen ten or more times. The rearrangement joins TRBV11-2 to TRBJ2-7; D is perhaps TRBD1 (6 bases). This CDR3 is built from 14 residues. CDR1 and CDR2 (germline): SGHAT, FQNNGV. V was clipped by 5 bases and J by 2 bases, with 13 bases between them. The CDR3 loop is CASSLGTLTYEQYF. CDR3 DNA sequence: TGTGCCAGCAGCCTTGGGACACTTACCTACGAGCAGTACTTC.

CDR3 sequence: CASSGSWSDYEQYF. The CDR3, as DNA: TGTGCCAGCAGTGGTTCGTGGTCTGACTACGAGCAGTACTTC. The V gene is TRBV27, the J gene TRBJ2-7; no clear D. This CDR3 spans 14 amino acids. The V end lost 5 bases, the J end lost 3 bases, and 14 bases lay between the germline ends. Germline CDR1 reads MNHEY; CDR2 reads SMNVEV (reference sequence).

The table lists this clonotype with many counts. CDR3 nucleotide sequence: TGTGCCAGCAGGAGGGACCCCTATAGCACAGATACGCAGTATTTT. Amino acids: CASRRDPYSTDTQYF. The V call is TRBV6-2 or TRBV6-3, the J call TRBJ2-3, with D perhaps being TRBD1 or TRBD2 (5 bases each). CDR3 length equals 15 residues. V dropped 6 bases and J dropped 0 bases, with 13 bases sitting between them. Looked up from germline, CDR1 is MNHEY and CDR2 is SVGEGT.

This clonotype was observed at least ten times. The gene calls are TRBV18 and TRBJ1-2; no definite D call. The V end was cut by 0 bases, the J end by 4 bases, with 12 bases between. Germline V gene lookup returns CDR1 KGHSH and CDR2 LQKENI. CDR3 length: 15 residues. For the CDR3, the DNA is TGTGCCAGCTCACCACCGTCACAGTTTAGCTATGGCTACACCTTC. It specifies CASSPPSQFSYGYTF.

This clonotype showed up many times. V usage is TRBV2 and J usage is TRBJ2-1; TRBD2 agrees at 11 bases. The CDR3 runs to 16 residues. J lost 8 bases, V lost 0 bases, and 6 bases had no gene match. CDR1 SNHLY and CDR2 FYNNEI come from the germline V gene. The CDR3 reads CASSEADLAGGYEQFF. The CDR3 nucleotides are TGTGCCAGCAGTGAAGCAGATCTAGCGGGAGGTTATGAGCAGTTCTTC.

Concerning this clonotype: One base away lies a much larger clone, so this may be a sequencing read error. The V gene is TRBV24-1, the J gene TRBJ1-5; 11 nucleotides line up with TRBD1. The CDR3 is 17 residues long. The germline V gene encodes CDR1 KGHDR and CDR2 SFDVKD. CDR3 in amino acids: CATSDPGQGDSNQPKHF. The CDR3 DNA follows: TGTGCCACCAGTGATCCGGGACAGGGGGATAGCAATCAGCCCAAGCATTTT.

This clonotype was found a few times. CDR3 coding DNA: TGTGCCAGCTCACTAAGGACAGGCGTCACCCTGAACCCGGGACTAGCGGGAGGTCAGTCCGAGCAGTACTTC. The encoded protein is CASSLRTGVTLNPGLAGGQSEQYF. The chain employs TRBV18 and TRBJ2-7, with 15 bases aligning to TRBD2. V lost 4 bases, J lost 6 bases, and 31 bases stayed unmatched. Germline V gene lookup returns CDR1 KGHSH and CDR2 LQKENI. The CDR3 covers 24 residues.

This clonotype occurred many times. The CDR3 coding sequence is TGTGCCAGCAGTTCCAGGCAGAGGGCCCCCGAGCGGGACTACGAGCAGTACTTC. Translation gives CASSSRQRAPERDYEQYF. The chain is built from TRBV27 and TRBJ2-7, with 7 positions matching TRBD2. The germline gives CDR1 MNHEY, CDR2 SMNVEV (reference sequence). The V segment lost 4 bases and the J segment 3 bases; nucleotides outside the gene matches: 18. The CDR3 is made up of 18 amino acids.

This clonotype occurred many times. The J gene is TRBJ2-3, the V gene TRBV7-9; 8 nucleotides align to TRBD2. This CDR3 has 14 residues. Germline V gives CDR1 SEHNR, CDR2 FQNEAQ (reference sequence). The trim removed 6 bases at V and 4 bases at J, leaving 6 bases unmatched. CDR3: CASRRSGESDTQYF. In nucleotides, the CDR3 is TGTGCCAGCAGACGTAGCGGGGAATCAGATACGCAGTATTTT.

This clonotype is deemed medium-sized. The chain uses TRBV6-2 or TRBV6-3 and TRBJ2-7; 13 bases match TRBD2. CDR1 is MNHEY and CDR2 is SVGEGT in the germline V gene. CDR3 length equals 16 residues. After removal of 0 bases from V and 3 bases from J, the junction contained 2 bases not matched to a gene. CDR3 coding DNA: TGTGCCAGCAGTTACTCTGGGACTAGCGGGGACTACGAGCAGTACTTC. Its protein is CASSYSGTSGDYEQYF.